What follows describes a single T cell receptor (beta chain). These data are taken from a study of post-analysis software for immune sequencing data. Sequencing libraries made from TCR beta cDNA carried unique molecular identifiers. When roughly 0.9 to 10 million T cells were used, they gave some 540,000 cDNA molecules. MiXCR, run by TCRdb on the PCR reads, gives a single entry per CDR3 protein. Of over 300,000 distinct CDR3 sequences listed, roughly 36% are singletons. The sequence derives from a girl aged 5 to 17 with multiple sclerosis. The material sequenced was blood.

This CDR3 is CASSFTRETQYF. The CDR3 DNA is TGTGCCAGCAGCTTTACACGAGAGACCCAGTACTTC. J is TRBJ2-5 and V is TRBV5-6; D ambiguous. Trimming stripped 2 bases from V and 4 bases from J, with 6 bases between. CDR3 length equals 12 residues. Germline-derived CDR1 and CDR2 are SGHDT and YYEEEE.